The clone carrying this T cell receptor (beta chain) appeared many times. What it recognizes is unknown. The data were taken from a study of shared clonotypes between healthy human individuals. Study-wide points: Rarefaction revealed incomplete sorted-subset sequencing despite large depth. On the whole, naive subsets had larger estimated richness than memory subsets had.

Donors, without exception, were Caucasian adults residing in Nashville, Tennessee. CDR1 is SGHAT, CDR2 FQNNGV, per germline. The CDR3 sequence is 13 residues long. The V end was cut by 5 bases, the J end by 7 bases, with 15 bases between. Profiled with immunoSEQ multiplex PCR; TCRdb holds only in-frame clones, not every one. The data hold approximately 940,000 clones, with 76% observed a single time. The clonotype originates from a man aged 18 to 29 in good health. The specimen was memory CD4+ T cells sorted from blood. Subset indicated: CD45RA-negative fraction. V gene TRBV11-2 combines with J gene TRBJ2-7; possibly TRBD1 for D (6 bases). Written as DNA, the CDR3 is TGTGCCAGCAGCCCAATTTGGGGGCGTGAGCAGTACTTC. This translates into CASSPIWGREQYF. The full variable domain, in which reference TRBV11-2 and TRBJ2-7 provide the parts outside the CDR3, is EAGVAQSPRYKIIEKRQSVAFWCNPISGHATLYWYQQILGQGPKLLIQFQNNGVVDDSQLPKDRFSAERLKGVDSTLKIQPAKLEDSAVYLCASSPIWGREQYFGPGTRLTVT.